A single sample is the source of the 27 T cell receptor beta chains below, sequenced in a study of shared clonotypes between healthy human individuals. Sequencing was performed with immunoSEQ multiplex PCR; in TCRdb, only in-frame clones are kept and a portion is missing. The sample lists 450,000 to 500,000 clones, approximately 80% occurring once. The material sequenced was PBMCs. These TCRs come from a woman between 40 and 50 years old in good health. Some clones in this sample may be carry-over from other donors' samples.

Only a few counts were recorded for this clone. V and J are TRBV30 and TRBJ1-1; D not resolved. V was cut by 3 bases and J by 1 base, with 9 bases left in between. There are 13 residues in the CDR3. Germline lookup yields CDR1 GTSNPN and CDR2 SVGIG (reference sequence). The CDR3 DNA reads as TGTGCCTGGAGGGGAGTATGGAACACTGAAGCTTTCTTT. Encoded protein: CAWRGVWNTEAFF.

CDR3 sequence reads: CASSLGSPYNEQFF. DNA of the CDR3: TGTGCCAGCAGCTTAGGGTCACCTTACAATGAGCAGTTCTTC. The gene calls are TRBV7-9 and TRBJ2-1; D is undetermined. Trimming took 1 base from V and 4 from J, leaving 8 bases between them. The CDR3 is 14 amino acids. The germline V gene encodes CDR1 SEHNR and CDR2 FQNEAQ (reference sequence).

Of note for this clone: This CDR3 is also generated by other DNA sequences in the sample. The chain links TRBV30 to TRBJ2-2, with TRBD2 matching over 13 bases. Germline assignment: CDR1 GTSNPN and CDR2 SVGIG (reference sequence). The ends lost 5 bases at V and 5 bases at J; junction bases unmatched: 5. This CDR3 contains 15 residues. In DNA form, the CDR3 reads TGTGCCTGGGAGGGGGGACTAGCGGGAACCGGGGAGCTGTTTTTT. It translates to CAWEGGLAGTGELFF.

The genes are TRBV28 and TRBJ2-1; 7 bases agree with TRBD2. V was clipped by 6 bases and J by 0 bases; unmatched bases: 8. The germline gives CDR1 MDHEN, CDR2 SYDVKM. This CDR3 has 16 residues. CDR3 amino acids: CASSPAGRGSYNEQFF. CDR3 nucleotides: TGTGCCAGCAGCCCAGCGGGGCGGGGCTCCTACAATGAGCAGTTCTTC.

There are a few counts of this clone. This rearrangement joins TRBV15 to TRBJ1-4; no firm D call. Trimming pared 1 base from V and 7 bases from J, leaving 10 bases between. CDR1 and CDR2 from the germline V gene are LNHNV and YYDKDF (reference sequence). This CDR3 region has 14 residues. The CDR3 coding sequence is TGTGCCACCAGCAGAGCCGGATCTAGTGAAAAACTGTTTTTT. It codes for CATSRAGSSEKLFF. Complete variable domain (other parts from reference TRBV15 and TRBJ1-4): DAMVIQNPRYQVTQFGKPVTLSCSQTLNHNVMYWYQQKSSQAPKLLFHYYDKDFNNEADTPDNFQSRRPNTSFCFLDIRSPGLGDTAMYLCATSRAGSSEKLFFGSGTQLSVL.

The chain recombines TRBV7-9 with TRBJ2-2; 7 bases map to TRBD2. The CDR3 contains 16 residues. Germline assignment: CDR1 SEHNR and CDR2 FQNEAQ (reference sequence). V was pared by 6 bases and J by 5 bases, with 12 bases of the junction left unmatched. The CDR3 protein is CASSQTGTTGTGELFF. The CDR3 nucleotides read TGTGCCAGCAGTCAAACCGGGACTACGGGGACCGGGGAGCTGTTTTTT.

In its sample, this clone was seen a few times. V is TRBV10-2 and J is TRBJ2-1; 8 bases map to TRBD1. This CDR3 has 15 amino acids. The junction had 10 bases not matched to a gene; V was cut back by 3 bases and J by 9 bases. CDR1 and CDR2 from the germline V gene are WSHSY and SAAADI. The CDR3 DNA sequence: TGCGCCAGCAGTGATCGTTCGGCAGGGGGCCTTGAGCAGTTCTTC. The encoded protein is CASSDRSAGGLEQFF.

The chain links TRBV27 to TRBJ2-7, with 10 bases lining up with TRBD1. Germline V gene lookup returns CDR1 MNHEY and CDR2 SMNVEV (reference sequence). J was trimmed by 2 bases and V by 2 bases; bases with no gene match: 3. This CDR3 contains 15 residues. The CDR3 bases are TGTGCCAGCAGTTTAATGGGACAGGGGACCTACGAGCAGTACTTC. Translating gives CASSLMGQGTYEQYF.

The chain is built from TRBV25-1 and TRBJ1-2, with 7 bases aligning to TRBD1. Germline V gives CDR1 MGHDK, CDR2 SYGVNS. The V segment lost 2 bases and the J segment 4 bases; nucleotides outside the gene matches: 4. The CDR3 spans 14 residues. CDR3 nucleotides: TGTGCCAGCAGTGAAACCAGGGACAGCTATGGCTACACCTTC. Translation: CASSETRDSYGYTF.

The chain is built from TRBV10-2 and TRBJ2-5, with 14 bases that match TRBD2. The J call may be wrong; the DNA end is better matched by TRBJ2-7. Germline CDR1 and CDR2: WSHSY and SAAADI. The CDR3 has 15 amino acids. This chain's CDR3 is CASSGTSGGSYEQYF. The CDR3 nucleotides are TGCGCCAGCAGTGGGACTAGCGGGGGGTCCTACGAGCAGTACTTC.

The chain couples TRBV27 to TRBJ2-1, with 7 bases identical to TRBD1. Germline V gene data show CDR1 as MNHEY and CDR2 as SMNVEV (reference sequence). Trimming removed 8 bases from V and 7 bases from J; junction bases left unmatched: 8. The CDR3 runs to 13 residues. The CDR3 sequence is CASRRTGFNEQFF. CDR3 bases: TGTGCCAGCCGCAGGACAGGTTTTAATGAGCAGTTCTTC.

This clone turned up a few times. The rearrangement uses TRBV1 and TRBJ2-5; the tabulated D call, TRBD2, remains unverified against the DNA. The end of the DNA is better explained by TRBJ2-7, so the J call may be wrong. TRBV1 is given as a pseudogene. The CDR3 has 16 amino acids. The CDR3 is CTSSHKLITAHYEQYF. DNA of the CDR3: TGCACCAGCAGCCACAAGCTTATAACTGCCCACTACGAGCAGTACTTC.

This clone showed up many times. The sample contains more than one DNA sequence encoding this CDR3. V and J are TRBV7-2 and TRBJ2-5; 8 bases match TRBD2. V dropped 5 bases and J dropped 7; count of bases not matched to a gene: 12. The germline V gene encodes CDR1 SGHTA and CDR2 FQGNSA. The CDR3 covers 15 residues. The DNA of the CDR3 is TGTGCCAGCAGCCCCCGGACTAGCTCTGGTGGGACCCAGTACTTC. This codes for CASSPRTSSGGTQYF.

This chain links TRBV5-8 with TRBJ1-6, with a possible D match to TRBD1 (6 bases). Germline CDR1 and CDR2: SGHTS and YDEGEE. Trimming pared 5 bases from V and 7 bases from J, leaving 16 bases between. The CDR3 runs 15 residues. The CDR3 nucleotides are TGTGCCAGCAGACCTACAGGGTCGGCCAATTCACCCCTCCACTTT. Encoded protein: CASRPTGSANSPLHF.

The CDR3 DNA sequence: TGTGCCAGCAGCCCAGAGGGAAACACCATATATTTT. Translated: CASSPEGNTIYF. This rearrangement joins TRBV13 to TRBJ1-3; no clear D gene. Trimming left V 5 bases short and J 4 bases short, with 6 bases between. There are 12 residues in the CDR3. Germline assignment: CDR1 PRHDT and CDR2 FYEKMQ (reference sequence).

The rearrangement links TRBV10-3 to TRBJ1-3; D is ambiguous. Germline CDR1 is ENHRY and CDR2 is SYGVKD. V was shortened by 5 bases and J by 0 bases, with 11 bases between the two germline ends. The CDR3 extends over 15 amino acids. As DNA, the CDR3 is TGTGCCATCAGTTCGGAGCCCAACTCTGGAAACACCATATATTTT. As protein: CAISSEPNSGNTIYF.

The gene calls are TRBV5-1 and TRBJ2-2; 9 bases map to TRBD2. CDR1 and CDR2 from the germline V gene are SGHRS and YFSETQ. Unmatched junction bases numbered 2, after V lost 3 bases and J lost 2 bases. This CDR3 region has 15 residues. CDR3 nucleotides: TGCGCCAGCAGCTGGGGACTAGCAAACACCGGGGAGCTGTTTTTT. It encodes CASSWGLANTGELFF.

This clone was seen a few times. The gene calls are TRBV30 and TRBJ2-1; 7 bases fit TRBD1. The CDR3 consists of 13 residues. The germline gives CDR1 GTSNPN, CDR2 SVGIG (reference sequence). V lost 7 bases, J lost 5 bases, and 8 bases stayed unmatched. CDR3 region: CAFERTGNNEQFF. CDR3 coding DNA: TGTGCCTTCGAAAGGACAGGCAACAATGAGCAGTTCTTC. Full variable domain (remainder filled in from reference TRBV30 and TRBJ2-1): SQTIHQWPATLVQPVGSPLSLECTVEGTSNPNLYWYRQAAGRGLQLLFYSVGIGQISSEVPQNLSASRPQDRQFILSSKKLLLSDSGFYLCAFERTGNNEQFFGPGTRLTVL.

The chain's CDR3 is CATSRDRGAGGSLDYNEQFF. CDR3 in DNA: TGTGCCACCAGCAGAGATCGCGGAGCGGGAGGGTCCCTCGACTACAATGAGCAGTTCTTC. V gene TRBV15 combines with J gene TRBJ2-1; 10 bases align to TRBD2. The CDR3 has 20 residues. J was trimmed by 3 bases and V by 0 bases; bases with no gene match: 14. The V gene's germline CDR1 is LNHNV and CDR2 YYDKDF (reference sequence). The full variable domain, with the rest looked up from reference TRBV15 and TRBJ2-1, is DAMVIQNPRYQVTQFGKPVTLSCSQTLNHNVMYWYQQKSSQAPKLLFHYYDKDFNNEADTPDNFQSRRPNTSFCFLDIRSPGLGDTAMYLCATSRDRGAGGSLDYNEQFFGPGTRLTVL.

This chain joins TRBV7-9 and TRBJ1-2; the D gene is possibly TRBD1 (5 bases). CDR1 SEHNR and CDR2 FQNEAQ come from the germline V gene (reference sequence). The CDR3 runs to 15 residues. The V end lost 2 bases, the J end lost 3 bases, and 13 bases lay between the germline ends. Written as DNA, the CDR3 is TGTGCCAGCAGCTTAAAGCAGGGAGACTACTATGGCTACACCTTC. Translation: CASSLKQGDYYGYTF.

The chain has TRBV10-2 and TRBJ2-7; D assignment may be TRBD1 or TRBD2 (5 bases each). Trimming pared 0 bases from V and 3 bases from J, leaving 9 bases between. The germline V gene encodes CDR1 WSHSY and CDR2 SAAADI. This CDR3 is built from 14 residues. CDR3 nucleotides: TGCGCCAGCAGTGAGTCGGGGGTACTCTACGAGCAGTACTTC. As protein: CASSESGVLYEQYF.

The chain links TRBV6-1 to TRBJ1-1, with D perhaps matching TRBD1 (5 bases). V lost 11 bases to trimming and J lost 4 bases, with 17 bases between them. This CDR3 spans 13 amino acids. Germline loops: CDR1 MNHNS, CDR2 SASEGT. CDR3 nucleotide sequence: TGTGCCGCGGCGGGGCTCTTGGTCACTGAAGCTTTCTTT. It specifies CAAAGLLVTEAFF.

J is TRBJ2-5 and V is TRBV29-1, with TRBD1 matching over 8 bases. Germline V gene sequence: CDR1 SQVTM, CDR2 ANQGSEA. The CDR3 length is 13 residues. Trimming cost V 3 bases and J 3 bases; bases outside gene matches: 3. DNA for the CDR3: TGCAGCGTTGATGGACAGGGAGAAGAGACCCAGTACTTC. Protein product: CSVDGQGEETQYF.

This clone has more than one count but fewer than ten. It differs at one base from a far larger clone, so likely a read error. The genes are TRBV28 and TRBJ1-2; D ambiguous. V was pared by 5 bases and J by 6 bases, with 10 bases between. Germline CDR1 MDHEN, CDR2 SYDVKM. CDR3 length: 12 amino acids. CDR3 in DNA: TGTGCCAGCAGTCTCGGGGTTGATGGCTACACCTTC. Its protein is CASSLGVDGYTF.

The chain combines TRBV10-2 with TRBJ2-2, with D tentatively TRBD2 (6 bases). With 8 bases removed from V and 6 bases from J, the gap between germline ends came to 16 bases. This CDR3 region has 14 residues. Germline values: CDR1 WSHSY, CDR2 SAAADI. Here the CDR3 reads CASVPGGVSGELFF. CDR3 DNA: TGCGCCAGCGTCCCAGGAGGGGTCTCCGGGGAGCTGTTTTTT.

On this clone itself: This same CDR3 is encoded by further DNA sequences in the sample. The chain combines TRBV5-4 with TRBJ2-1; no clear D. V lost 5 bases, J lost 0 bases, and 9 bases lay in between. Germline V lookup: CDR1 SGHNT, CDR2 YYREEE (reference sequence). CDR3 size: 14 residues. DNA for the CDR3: TGTGCCAGCAGAACTGAGAGCTCCTACAATGAGCAGTTCTTC. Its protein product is CASRTESSYNEQFF.

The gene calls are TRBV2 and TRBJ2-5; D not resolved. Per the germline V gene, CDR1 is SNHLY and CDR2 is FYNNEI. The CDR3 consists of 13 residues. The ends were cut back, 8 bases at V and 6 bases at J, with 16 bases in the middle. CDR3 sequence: CASSTETVKTQYF. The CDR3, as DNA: TGTGCCAGCTCTACAGAAACCGTGAAGACCCAGTACTTC.